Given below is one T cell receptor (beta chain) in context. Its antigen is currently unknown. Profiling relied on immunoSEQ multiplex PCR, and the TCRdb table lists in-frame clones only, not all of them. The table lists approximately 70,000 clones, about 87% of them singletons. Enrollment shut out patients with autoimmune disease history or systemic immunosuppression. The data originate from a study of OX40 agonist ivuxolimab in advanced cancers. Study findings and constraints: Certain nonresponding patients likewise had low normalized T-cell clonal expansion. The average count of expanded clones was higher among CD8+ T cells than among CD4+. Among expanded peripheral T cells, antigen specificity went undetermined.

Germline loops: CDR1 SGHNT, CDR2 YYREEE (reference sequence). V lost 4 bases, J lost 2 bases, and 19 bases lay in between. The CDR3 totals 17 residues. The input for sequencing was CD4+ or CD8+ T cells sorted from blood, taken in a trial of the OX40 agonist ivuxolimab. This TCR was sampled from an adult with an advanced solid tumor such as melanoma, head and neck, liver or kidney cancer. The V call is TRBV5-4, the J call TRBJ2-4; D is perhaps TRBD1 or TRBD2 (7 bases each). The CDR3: CASSQGGGGRPKNIQYF. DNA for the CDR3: TGTGCCAGCAGCCAAGGGGGCGGGGGACGTCCCAAAAACATTCAGTACTTC.